This TCR beta chain was sequenced during a study of T cell responses to AZD1222 COVID-19 vaccine. Overall study results and limits: Only 5 or 6 people who got AZD1222 tested seropositive at baseline. CD4 TCRs associated with vaccination spanned spike, dominating at 160-218 and 743-854.

About this clone itself: Its matching antigen is unknown.

V dropped 5 bases and J dropped 4 bases, with 14 bases sitting between them. There are 15 residues in the CDR3. From germline, CDR1 is MNHEY and CDR2 SVGAGI. The data were produced by immunoSEQ multiplex PCR, yet TCRdb's version contains in-frame clones alone and is incomplete. The table records about 120,000 clones, around 90% of them present only once. The rearrangement uses TRBV6-5 and TRBJ1-4; D not resolved. The sequence derives from an adult who received the AZD1222 COVID-19 vaccine. Sequencing was performed on peripheral blood, taken 28 days after the second AZD1222 dose. CDR3 protein: CASSPVQRDNEKLFF. In DNA form, the CDR3 reads TGTGCCAGCAGTCCCGTACAGAGAGATAATGAAAAACTGTTTTTT.